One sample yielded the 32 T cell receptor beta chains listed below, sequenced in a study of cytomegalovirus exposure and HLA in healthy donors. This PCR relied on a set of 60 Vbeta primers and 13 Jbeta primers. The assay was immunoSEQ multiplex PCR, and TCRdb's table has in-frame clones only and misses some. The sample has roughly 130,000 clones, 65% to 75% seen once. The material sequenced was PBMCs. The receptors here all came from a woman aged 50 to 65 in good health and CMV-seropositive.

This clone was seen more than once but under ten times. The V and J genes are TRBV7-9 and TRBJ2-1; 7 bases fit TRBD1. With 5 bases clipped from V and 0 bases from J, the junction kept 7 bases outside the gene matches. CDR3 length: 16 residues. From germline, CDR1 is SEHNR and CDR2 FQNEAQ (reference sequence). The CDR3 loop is CASSPRQGSSYNEQFF. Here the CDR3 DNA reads TGTGCCAGCAGCCCGCGACAGGGAAGCTCCTACAATGAGCAGTTCTTC.

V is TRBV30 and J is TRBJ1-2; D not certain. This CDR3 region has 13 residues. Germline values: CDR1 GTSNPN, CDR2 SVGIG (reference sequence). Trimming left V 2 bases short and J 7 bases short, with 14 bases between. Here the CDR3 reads CAWSPERARGYTF. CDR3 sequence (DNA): TGTGCCTGGAGTCCCGAGAGGGCTCGTGGCTACACCTTC.

CDR3 protein: CASSPTIDSYEQYF. CDR3 sequence (DNA): TGTGCCAGCAGTCCTACTATCGACAGCTACGAGCAGTACTTC. This chain uses TRBV7-2 with TRBJ2-7, with a tentative D call TRBD1 (5 bases). This CDR3 has 14 amino acids. Germline assignment: CDR1 SGHTA and CDR2 FQGNSA. V was pared by 6 bases and J by 3 bases, with 15 bases between.

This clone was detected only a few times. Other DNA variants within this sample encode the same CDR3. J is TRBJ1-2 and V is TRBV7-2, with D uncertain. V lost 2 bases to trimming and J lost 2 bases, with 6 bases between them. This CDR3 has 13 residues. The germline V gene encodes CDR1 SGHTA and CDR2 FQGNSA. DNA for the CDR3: TGTGCCAGCAGCTTACGTGTCAACTATGGCTACACCTTC. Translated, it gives CASSLRVNYGYTF.

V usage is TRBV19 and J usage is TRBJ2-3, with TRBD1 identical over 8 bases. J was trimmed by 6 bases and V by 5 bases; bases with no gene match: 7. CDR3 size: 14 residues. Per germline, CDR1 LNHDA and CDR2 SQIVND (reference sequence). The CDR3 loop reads CASSPRTGKDTQYF. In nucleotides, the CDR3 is TGTGCCAGTAGTCCCCGGACAGGGAAGGATACGCAGTATTTT.

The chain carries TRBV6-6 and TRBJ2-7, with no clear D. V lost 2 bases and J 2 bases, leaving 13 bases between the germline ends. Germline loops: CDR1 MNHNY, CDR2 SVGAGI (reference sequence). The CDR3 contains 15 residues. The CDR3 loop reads CASSYPESATYEQYF. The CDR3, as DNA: TGTGCCAGCAGTTACCCGGAGTCCGCCACCTACGAGCAGTACTTC.

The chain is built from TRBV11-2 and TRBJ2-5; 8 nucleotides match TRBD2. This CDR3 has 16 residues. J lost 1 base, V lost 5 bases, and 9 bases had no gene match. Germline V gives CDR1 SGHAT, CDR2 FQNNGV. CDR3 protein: CASSRPGGAAQETQYF. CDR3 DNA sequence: TGTGCCAGCAGCCGACCGGGGGGGGCGGCCCAAGAGACCCAGTACTTC.

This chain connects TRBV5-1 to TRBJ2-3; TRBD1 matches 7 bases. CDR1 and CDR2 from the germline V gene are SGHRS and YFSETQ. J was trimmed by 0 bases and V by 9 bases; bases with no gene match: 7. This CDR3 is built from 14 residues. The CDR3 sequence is CATNEGASTDTQYF. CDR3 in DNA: TGCGCCACCAACGAGGGGGCTAGCACAGATACGCAGTATTTT.

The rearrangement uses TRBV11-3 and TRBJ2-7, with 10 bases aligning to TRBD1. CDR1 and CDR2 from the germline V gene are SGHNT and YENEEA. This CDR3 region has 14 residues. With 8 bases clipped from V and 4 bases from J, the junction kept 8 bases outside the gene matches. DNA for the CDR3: TGTGCCAGCGGCATCGGGACAGGGGCTTACGAGCAGTACTTC. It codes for CASGIGTGAYEQYF.

CDR3 loop: CASSQSTAGQENTGELFF. The CDR3 DNA reads TGTGCCAGCAGCCAATCGACCGCGGGACAGGAGAACACCGGGGAGCTGTTTTTT. J is TRBJ2-2 and V is TRBV11-3; 8 bases fit TRBD1. V dropped 5 bases and J dropped 1; count of bases not matched to a gene: 12. The CDR3 has 18 amino acids. Germline V lookup: CDR1 SGHNT, CDR2 YENEEA.

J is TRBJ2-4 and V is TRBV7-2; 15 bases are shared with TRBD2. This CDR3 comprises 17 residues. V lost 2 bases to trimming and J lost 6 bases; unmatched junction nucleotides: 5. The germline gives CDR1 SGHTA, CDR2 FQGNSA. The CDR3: CASSLSGLAGGRNIQYF. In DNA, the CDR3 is TGTGCCAGCAGCTTATCCGGACTAGCGGGGGGGAGAAACATTCAGTACTTC.

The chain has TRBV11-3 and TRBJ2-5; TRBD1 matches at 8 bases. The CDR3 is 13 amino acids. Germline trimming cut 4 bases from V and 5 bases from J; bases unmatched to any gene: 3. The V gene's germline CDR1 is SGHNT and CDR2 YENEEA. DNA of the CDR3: TGTGCCAGCAGCTCTAGACAGGGGGAGACCCAGTACTTC. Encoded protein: CASSSRQGETQYF.

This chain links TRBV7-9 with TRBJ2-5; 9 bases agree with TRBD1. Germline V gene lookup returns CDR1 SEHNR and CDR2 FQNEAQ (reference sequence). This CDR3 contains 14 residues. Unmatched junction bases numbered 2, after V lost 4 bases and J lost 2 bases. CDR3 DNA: TGTGCCAGCAGCTACAGGGGGCCTCAAGAGACCCAGTACTTC. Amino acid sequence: CASSYRGPQETQYF.

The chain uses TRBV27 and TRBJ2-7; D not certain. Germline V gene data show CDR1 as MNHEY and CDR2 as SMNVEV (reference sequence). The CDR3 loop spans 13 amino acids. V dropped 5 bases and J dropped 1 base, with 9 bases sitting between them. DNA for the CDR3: TGTGCCAGCAGTCTCGTCCAGTCCTACGAGCAGTACTTC. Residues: CASSLVQSYEQYF.

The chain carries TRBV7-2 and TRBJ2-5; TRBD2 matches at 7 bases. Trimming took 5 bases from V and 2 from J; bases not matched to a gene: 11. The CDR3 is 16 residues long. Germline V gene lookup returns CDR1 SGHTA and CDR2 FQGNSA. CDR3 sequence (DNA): TGTGCCAGCAGCCCCCCCGGGACTAACCCTCAAGAGACCCAGTACTTC. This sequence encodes CASSPPGTNPQETQYF. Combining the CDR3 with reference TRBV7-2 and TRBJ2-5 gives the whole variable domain GAGVSQSPSNKVTEKGKDVELRCDPISGHTALYWYRQSLGQGLEFLIYFQGNSAPDKSGLPSDRFSAERTGGSVSTLTIQRTQQEDSAVYLCASSPPGTNPQETQYFGPGTRLLVL.

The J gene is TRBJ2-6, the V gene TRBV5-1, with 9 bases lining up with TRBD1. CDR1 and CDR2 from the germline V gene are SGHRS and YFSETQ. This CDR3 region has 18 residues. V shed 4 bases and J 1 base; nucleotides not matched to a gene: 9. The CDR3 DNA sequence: TGCGCCAGCAGCCTCCCGAGGACAGGGGTTTCTGGGGCCAACGTCCTGACTTTC. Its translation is CASSLPRTGVSGANVLTF.

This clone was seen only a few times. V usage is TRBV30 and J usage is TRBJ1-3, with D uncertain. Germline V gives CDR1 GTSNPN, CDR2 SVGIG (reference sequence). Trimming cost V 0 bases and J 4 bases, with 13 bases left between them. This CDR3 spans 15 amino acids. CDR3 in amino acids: CAWSVPPGPGNTIYF. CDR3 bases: TGTGCCTGGAGTGTACCACCAGGCCCCGGAAACACCATATATTTT.

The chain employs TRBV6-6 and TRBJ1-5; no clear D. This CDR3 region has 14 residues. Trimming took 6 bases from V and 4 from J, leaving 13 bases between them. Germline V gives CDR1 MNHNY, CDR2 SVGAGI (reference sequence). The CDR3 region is CASSPLSGNQPQHF. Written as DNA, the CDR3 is TGTGCCAGCAGCCCTCTTTCGGGAAATCAGCCCCAGCATTTT.

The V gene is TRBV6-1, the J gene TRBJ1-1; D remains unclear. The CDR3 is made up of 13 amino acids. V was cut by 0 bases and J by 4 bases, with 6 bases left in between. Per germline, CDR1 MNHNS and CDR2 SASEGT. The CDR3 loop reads CASSEARATEAFF. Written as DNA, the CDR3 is TGTGCCAGCAGTGAAGCGCGTGCCACTGAAGCTTTCTTT.

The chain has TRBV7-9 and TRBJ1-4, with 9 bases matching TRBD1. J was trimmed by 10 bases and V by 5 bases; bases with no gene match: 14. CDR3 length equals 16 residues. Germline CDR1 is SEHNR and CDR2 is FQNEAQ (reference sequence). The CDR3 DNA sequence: TGTGCCAGCAGCCCAACCGGGGGGACAGGGTTTGGAAAACTGTTTTTT. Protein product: CASSPTGGTGFGKLFF.

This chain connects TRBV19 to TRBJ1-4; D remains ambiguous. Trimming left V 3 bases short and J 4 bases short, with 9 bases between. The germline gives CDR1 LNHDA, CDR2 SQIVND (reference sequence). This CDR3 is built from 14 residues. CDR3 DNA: TGTGCCAGTAGTATGCGAGGCCTTAATGAAAAACTGTTTTTT. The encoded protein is CASSMRGLNEKLFF.

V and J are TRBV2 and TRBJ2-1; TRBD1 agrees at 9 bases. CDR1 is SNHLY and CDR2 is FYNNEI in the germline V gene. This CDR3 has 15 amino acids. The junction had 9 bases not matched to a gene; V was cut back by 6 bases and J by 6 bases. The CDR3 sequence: CASSNRGRLPNEQFF. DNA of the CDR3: TGTGCCAGCAGCAACAGGGGGCGCTTGCCCAATGAGCAGTTCTTC.

The CDR3 nucleotides read TGTGCCAGCAGTCCACTAGCGGGGGTCCACACCGGGGAGCTGTTTTTT. Protein sequence: CASSPLAGVHTGELFF. The chain employs TRBV4-2 and TRBJ2-2; TRBD2 agrees at 11 bases. The CDR3 totals 16 residues. Trimming at V came to 6 bases and at J to 3 bases, leaving 6 bases not matched to a gene. Looked up from germline, CDR1 is LGHNA and CDR2 is YNFKEQ.

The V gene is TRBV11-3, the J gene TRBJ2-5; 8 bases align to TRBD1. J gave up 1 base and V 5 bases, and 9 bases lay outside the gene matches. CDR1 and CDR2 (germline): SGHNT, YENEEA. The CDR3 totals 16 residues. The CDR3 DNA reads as TGTGCCAGCAGCCAAGGGATGACAGGGGCCCAAGAGACCCAGTACTTC. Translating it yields CASSQGMTGAQETQYF.

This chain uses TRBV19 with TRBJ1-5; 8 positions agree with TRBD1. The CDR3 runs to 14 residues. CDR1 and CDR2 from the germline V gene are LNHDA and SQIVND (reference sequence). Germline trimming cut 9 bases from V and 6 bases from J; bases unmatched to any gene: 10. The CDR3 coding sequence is TGTGCCAGGCCCACAGGGGGGTGTGCTCAGCCCCAGCATTTT. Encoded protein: CARPTGGCAQPQHF. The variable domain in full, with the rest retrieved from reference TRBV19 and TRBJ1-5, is DGGITQSPKYLFRKEGQNVTLSCEQNLNHDAMYWYRQDPGQGLRLIYYSQIVNDFQKGDIAEGYSVSREKKESFPLTVTSAQKNPTAFYLCARPTGGCAQPQHFGDGTRLSIL.

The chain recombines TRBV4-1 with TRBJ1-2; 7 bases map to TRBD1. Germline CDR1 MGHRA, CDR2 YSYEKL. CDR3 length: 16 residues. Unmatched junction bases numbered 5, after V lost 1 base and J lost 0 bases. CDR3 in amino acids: CASSQGWTGTNYGYTF. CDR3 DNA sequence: TGCGCCAGCAGCCAAGGATGGACAGGTACTAACTATGGCTACACCTTC.

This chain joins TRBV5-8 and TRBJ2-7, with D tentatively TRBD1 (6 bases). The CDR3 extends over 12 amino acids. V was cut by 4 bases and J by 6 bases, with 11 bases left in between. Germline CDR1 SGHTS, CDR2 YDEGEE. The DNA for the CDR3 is TGTGCCAGCAGCCACAGGGCGGGCGAGCAGTACTTC. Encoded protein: CASSHRAGEQYF.

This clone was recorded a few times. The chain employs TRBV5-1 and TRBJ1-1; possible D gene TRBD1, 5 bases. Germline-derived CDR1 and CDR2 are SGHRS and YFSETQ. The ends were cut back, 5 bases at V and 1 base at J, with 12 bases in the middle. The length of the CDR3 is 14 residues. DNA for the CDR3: TGCGCCAGCAGGGGGGGTAGTTCGAACACTGAAGCTTTCTTT. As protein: CASRGGSSNTEAFF.

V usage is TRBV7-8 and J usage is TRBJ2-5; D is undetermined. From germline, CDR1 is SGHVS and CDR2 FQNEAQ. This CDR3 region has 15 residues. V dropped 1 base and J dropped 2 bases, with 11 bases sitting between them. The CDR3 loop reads CASSLGRTEQETQYF. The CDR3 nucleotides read TGTGCCAGCAGCTTAGGGAGAACGGAACAAGAGACCCAGTACTTC. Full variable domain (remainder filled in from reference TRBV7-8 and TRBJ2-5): GAGVSQSPRYKVAKRGQDVALRCDPISGHVSLFWYQQALGQGPEFLTYFQNEAQLDKSGLPSDRFFAERPEGSVSTLKIQRTQQEDSAVYLCASSLGRTEQETQYFGPGTRLLVL.

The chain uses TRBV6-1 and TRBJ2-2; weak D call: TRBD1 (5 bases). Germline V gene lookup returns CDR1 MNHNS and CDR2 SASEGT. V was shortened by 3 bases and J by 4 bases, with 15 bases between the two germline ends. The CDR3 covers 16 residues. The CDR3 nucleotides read TGTGCCAGCAGTGATAAGTTGCCAGGGCCCACCGGGGAGCTGTTTTTT. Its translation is CASSDKLPGPTGELFF.

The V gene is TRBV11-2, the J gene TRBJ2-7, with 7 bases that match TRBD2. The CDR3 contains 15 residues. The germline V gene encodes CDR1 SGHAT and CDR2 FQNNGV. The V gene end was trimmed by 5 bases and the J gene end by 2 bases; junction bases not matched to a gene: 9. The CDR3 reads CASSPLSGDPYEQYF. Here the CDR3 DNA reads TGTGCCAGCAGCCCTCTAAGCGGGGACCCCTACGAGCAGTACTTC.

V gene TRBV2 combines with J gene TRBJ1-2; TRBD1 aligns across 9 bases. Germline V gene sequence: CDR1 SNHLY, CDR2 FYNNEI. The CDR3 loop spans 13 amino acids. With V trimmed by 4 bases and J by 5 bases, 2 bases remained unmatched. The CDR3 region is CASSGTGEYGYTF. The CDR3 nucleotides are TGTGCCAGCAGTGGGACAGGGGAATATGGCTACACCTTC.